The 14 T cell receptor beta chains in this list originate from one sample, sequenced in a study of cytomegalovirus exposure and HLA in healthy donors. PCR used 60 Vbeta primers and 13 Jbeta primers. The method was immunoSEQ multiplex PCR; TCRdb's version includes in-frame clones alone and lacks a portion of them. The sample includes 90,000 to 120,000 clones, about 77% of them seen just once. The sequenced sample was PBMCs. The source is a woman between 18 and 30 years old in good health and CMV-seropositive.

The J gene is TRBJ2-5, the V gene TRBV4-3; TRBD1 agrees at 8 bases. V lost 3 bases, J lost 5 bases, and 8 bases stayed unmatched. The CDR3 is 15 amino acids. From germline, CDR1 is LGHNA and CDR2 YSLEER. CDR3 coding DNA: TGCGCCAGCAGCCAGGACCAGGGGGCGCGGGAGACCCAGTACTTC. Its translation is CASSQDQGARETQYF.

This rearrangement joins TRBV19 to TRBJ1-5, with a possible D match to TRBD1 (5 bases). V was pared by 3 bases and J by 7 bases, with 19 bases between. This CDR3 is 16 amino acids long. Germline V lookup: CDR1 LNHDA, CDR2 SQIVND (reference sequence). CDR3 residues: CASSIRTRGTSQPQHF. The CDR3 nucleotides are TGTGCCAGTAGTATCAGGACAAGGGGCACGAGCCAGCCCCAGCATTTT.

This rearrangement joins TRBV11-3 to TRBJ2-7; D is possibly TRBD2 (6 bases). This CDR3 spans 13 amino acids. Trimming pared 5 bases from V and 1 base from J, leaving 9 bases between. Germline V lookup: CDR1 SGHNT, CDR2 YENEEA. Here the CDR3 DNA reads TGTGCCAGCAGCCTCGGGGGTTCCTACGAGCAGTACTTC. This translates into CASSLGGSYEQYF.

The chain uses TRBV21-1 and TRBJ1-2; the table's D call, TRBD1, was not checked against the DNA. TRBV21-1 is noted as a pseudogene. The CDR3 runs 14 residues. The CDR3 loop is CASSKVGTDQGYTF. CDR3 nucleotide sequence: TGTGCCAGCAGCAAAGTTGGGACAGATCAAGGCTACACCTTC.

The V call is TRBV19, the J call TRBJ2-7; 8 bases line up with TRBD2. The V segment lost 5 bases and the J segment 4 bases; nucleotides outside the gene matches: 7. Per germline, CDR1 LNHDA and CDR2 SQIVND (reference sequence). The CDR3 runs to 14 residues. The CDR3 DNA is TGTGCCAGTAGTGCTACCGGGGGGGAGTACGAGCAGTACTTC. This sequence encodes CASSATGGEYEQYF.

V usage is TRBV15 and J usage is TRBJ2-7; 7 bases map to TRBD1. The CDR3 has 14 amino acids. CDR1 is LNHNV and CDR2 is YYDKDF in the germline V gene (reference sequence). The V segment lost 3 bases and the J segment 0 bases; nucleotides outside the gene matches: 2. CDR3 loop: CATSSAGGSYEQYF. The CDR3 nucleotides read TGTGCCACCAGCAGCGCAGGGGGCTCCTACGAGCAGTACTTC.

The table lists this clone with a few counts. The rearrangement links TRBV5-6 to TRBJ1-1; a weak D match, TRBD1 (5 bases). This CDR3 is 14 amino acids long. Germline assignment: CDR1 SGHDT and CDR2 YYEEEE. V lost 5 bases and J lost 0, with 11 bases in between. CDR3 coding DNA: TGTGCCAGCAGTTGGGGGGACCTGAACACTGAAGCTTTCTTT. As protein: CASSWGDLNTEAFF.

The rearrangement uses TRBV7-2 and TRBJ1-1; D gene ambiguous. CDR1 and CDR2 (germline): SGHTA, FQGNSA. The CDR3 extends over 13 amino acids. V dropped 5 bases and J dropped 1 base, with 8 bases sitting between them. This CDR3 reads CASSGGQNTEAFF. As DNA, the CDR3 is TGTGCCAGCAGCGGCGGGCAGAACACTGAAGCTTTCTTT.

This chain links TRBV30 with TRBJ1-2, with 8 bases lining up with TRBD1. The CDR3 extends over 15 amino acids. CDR1 and CDR2 (germline): GTSNPN, SVGIG (reference sequence). The trim removed 3 bases at V and 8 bases at J, leaving 14 bases unmatched. CDR3 sequence: CAWRDRVGSSRGYTF. CDR3 in DNA: TGTGCCTGGAGGGACAGGGTAGGCTCCAGTAGAGGCTACACCTTC.

The rearrangement joins TRBV27 to TRBJ2-3; possibly TRBD2 for D (6 bases). CDR1 is MNHEY, CDR2 SMNVEV, per germline (reference sequence). With 6 bases removed from V and 0 bases from J, the gap between germline ends came to 13 bases. The CDR3 contains 15 residues. In DNA form, the CDR3 reads TGTGCCAGCAGCCAGGGACTTCTTAGCACAGATACGCAGTATTTT. It yields the protein CASSQGLLSTDTQYF.

In this sample, this clone turned up once. The chain uses TRBV28 and TRBJ1-5, with D perhaps matching TRBD1 (6 bases). This CDR3 has 15 amino acids. Germline values: CDR1 MDHEN, CDR2 SYDVKM. V was cut by 4 bases and J by 2 bases, with 12 bases left in between. The CDR3: CASSSGQIGNQPQHF. CDR3 nucleotide sequence: TGTGCCAGCAGTTCGGGACAAATAGGCAATCAGCCCCAGCATTTT.

A remark on this clone: The junction shows a germline mismatch at one end, possibly a read error. The chain is built from TRBV7-7 and TRBJ2-1; TRBD2 matches 12 bases. Germline V lookup: CDR1 SSHAT, CDR2 FNYEAQ (reference sequence). The CDR3 is made up of 17 amino acids. CDR3 in DNA: TGTGCTAGCAGCTTAGGACTAGCGGGATGGGGGAACAATGAGCAGTTCTTC. This codes for CASSLGLAGWGNNEQFF.

This clone was observed a handful of times. This rearrangement joins TRBV6-5 to TRBJ1-5; tentatively, D is TRBD1 (5 bases). The CDR3 is 15 amino acids. The ends were cut back, 6 bases at V and 9 bases at J, with 21 bases in the middle. Germline V gene lookup returns CDR1 MNHEY and CDR2 SVGAGI. CDR3: CASRRGRQSSWPQHF. CDR3 coding DNA: TGTGCCAGCAGAAGGGGCCGACAGAGCAGCTGGCCCCAGCATTTT.

The V call is TRBV25-1, the J call TRBJ2-1, with TRBD2 matching over 13 bases. Trimming cost V 6 bases and J 8 bases; bases outside gene matches: 1. This CDR3 comprises 13 residues. The germline V gene has CDR1 MGHDK and CDR2 SYGVNS. The CDR3 spells CASRLAGGDEQFF. The CDR3 DNA reads as TGTGCCAGCAGACTAGCGGGAGGGGATGAGCAGTTCTTC. Supplemented by reference TRBV25-1 and TRBJ2-1, the full variable domain reads EADIYQTPRYLVIGTGKKITLECSQTMGHDKMYWYQQDPGMELHLIHYSYGVNSTEKGDLSSESTVSRIRTEHFPLTLESARPSHTSQYLCASRLAGGDEQFFGPGTRLTVL.